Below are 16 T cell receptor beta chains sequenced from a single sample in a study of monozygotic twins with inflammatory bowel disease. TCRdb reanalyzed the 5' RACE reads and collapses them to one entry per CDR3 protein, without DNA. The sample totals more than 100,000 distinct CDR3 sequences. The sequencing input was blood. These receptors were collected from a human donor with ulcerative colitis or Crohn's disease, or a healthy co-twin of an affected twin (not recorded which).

The CDR3 sequence: CASSATTSGSQQFF. The gene calls are TRBV14 and TRBJ2-1; TCRdb's D gene call, TRBD2, goes unchecked for lack of DNA. The CDR3 consists of 14 residues. Germline assignment: CDR1 SGHDN and CDR2 FVKESK.

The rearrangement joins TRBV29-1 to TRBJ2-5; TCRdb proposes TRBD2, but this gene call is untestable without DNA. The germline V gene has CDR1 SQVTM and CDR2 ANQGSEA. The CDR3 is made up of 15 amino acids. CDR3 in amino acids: CSVTLAGGKQETQYF. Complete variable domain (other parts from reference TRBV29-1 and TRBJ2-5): SAVISQKPSRDICQRGTSLTIQCQVDSQVTMMFWYRQQPGQSLTLIATANQGSEATYESGFVIDKFPISRPNLTFSTLTVSNMSPEDSSIYLCSVTLAGGKQETQYFGPGTRLLVL.

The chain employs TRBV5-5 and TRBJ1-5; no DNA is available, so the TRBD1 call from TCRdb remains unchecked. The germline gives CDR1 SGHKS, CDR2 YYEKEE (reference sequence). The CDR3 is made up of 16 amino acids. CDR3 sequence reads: CASSLYQGSNNQPQHF.

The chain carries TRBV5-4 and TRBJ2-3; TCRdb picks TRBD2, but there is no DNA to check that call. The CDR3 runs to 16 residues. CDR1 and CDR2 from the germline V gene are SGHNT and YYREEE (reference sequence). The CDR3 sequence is CASSSRTSGEPDTQYF.

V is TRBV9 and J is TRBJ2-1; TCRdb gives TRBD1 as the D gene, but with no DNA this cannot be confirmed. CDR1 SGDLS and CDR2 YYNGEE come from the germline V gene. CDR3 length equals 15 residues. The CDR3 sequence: CASSVSGGTYNEQFF.

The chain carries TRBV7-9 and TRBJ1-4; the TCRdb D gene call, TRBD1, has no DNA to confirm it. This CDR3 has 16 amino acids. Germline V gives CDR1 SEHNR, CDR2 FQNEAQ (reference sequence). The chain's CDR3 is CASSQQGTGTNEKLFF.

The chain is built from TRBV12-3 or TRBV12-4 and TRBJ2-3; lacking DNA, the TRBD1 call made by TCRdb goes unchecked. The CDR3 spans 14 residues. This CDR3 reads CASSFGGGTDTQYF.

CDR3 amino acids: CASSALRGDMQYF. V is TRBV5-8 and J is TRBJ2-4; TCRdb's D call, TRBD1, is unchecked because there is no DNA. The CDR3 spans 13 residues. Germline CDR1 SGHTS, CDR2 YDEGEE.

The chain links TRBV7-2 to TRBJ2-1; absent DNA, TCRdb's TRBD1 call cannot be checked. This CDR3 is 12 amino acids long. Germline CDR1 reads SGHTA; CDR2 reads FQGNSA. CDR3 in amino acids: CASSFAGGLFFF.

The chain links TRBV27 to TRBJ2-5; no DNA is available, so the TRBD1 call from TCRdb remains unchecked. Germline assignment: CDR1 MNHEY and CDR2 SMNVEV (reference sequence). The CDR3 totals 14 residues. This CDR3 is CASSHDRGLETQYF.

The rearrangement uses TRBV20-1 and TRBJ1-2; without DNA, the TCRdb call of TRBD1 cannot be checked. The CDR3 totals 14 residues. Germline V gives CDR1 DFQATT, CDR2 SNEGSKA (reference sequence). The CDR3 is CSAPLQGINYGYTF.

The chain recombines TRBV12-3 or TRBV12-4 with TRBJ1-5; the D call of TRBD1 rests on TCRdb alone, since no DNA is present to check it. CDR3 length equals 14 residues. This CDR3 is CASSRDSLDQPQHF.

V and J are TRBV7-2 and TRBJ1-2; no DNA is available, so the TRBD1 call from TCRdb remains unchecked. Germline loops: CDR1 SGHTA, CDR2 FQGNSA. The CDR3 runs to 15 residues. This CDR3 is CASSETGTGIYGYTF.

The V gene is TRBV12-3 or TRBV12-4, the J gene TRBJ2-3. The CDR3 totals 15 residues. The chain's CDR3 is CASSFGQASTDTRYF.

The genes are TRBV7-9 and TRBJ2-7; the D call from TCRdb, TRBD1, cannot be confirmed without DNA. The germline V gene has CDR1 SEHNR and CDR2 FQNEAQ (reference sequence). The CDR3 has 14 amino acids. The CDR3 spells CASSRSGTAYEQYF. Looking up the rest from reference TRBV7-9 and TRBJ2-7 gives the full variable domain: DTGVSQNPRHKITKRGQNVTFRCDPISEHNRLYWYRQTLGQGPEFLTYFQNEAQLEKSRLLSDRFSAERPKGSFSTLEIQRTEQGDSAMYLCASSRSGTAYEQYFGPGTRLTVT.

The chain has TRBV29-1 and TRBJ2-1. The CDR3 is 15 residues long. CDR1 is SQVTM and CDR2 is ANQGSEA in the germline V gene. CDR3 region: CSVETGRRAYNEQFF.